This TCR beta chain was sequenced in a study of blood T cells in healthy people across ages. This clonotype showed up just a few times. Its antigen is unknown. V was cut by 4 bases and J by 6 bases, with 15 bases left in between. In germline, CDR1 is SEHNR, CDR2 FQNEAQ (reference sequence). This CDR3 contains 14 residues. Next came a second PCR, run for about 6 to 12 cycles, which used a sample-barcoded 5' primer along with a J-beta primer mix. Each TCR beta cDNA got a 12-nucleotide random molecular identifier. Each CDR3 protein gets one entry after TCRdb re-called the 5' RACE reads with MiXCR. The repertoire has 1.2 million to 1.5 million distinct CDR3 sequences, roughly 40% of them found once; the top ten carry roughly 7.9%. Overall study findings and caveats: The long-lived group displayed more naive CD4+ cells, plus higher diversity, than the aged donors did. Higher naive T cell percentage went strongly together with higher TCR beta diversity. Age showed a roughly linear inverse relationship with TCR beta diversity per million T cells.

Material for sequencing was blood. The clonotype was recovered from a woman between 18 and 29 years old in good health. The J gene is TRBJ1-2, the V gene TRBV7-9; no clear D. The CDR3 loop is CASSSAVGFNGYTF. CDR3 nucleotide sequence: TGTGCCAGCAGCTCTGCGGTTGGGTTTAATGGCTACACCTTC.